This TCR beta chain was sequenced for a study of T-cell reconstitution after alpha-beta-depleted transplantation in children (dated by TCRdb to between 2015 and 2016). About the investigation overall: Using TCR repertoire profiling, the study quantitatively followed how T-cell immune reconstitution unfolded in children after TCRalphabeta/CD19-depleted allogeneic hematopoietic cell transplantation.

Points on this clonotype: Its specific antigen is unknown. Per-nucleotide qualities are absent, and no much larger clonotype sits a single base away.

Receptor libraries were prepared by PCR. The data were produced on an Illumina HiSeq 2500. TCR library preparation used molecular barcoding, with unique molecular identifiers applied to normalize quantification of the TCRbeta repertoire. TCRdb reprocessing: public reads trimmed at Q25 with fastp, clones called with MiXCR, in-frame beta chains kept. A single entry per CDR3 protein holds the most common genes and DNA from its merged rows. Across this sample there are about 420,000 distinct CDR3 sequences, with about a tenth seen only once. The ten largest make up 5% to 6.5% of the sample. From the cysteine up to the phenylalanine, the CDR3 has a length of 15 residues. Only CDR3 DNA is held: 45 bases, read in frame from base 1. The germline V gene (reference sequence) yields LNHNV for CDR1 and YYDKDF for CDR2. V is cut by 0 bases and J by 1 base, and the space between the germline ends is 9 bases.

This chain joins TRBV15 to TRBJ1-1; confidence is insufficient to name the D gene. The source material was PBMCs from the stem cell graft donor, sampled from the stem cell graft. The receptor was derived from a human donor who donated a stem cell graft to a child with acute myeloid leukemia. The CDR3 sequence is CATSRDRGSNTEAFF. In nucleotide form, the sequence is TGTGCCACCAGCAGAGATCGAGGGTCGAACACTGAAGCTTTCTTT. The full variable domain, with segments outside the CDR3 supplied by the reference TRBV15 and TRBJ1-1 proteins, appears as DAMVIQNPRYQVTQFGKPVTLSCSQTLNHNVMYWYQQKSSQAPKLLFHYYDKDFNNEADTPDNFQSRRPNTSFCFLDIRSPGLGDTAMYLCATSRDRGSNTEAFFGQGTRLTVV.